These 16 T cell receptor beta chains were sequenced from one sample in a study of lymphopenia after photon versus proton radiotherapy. Assay used: immunoSEQ multiplex PCR; TCRdb lists only in-frame clones, some missing. The sample has approximately 35,000 clones, roughly 88% seen once. The sample was peripheral blood, taken from a patient treated with photon-based radiotherapy. The receptor set was obtained from a woman aged 45 to 65 with pancreatic cancer.

The chain is built from TRBV7-2 and TRBJ2-1, with 9 bases lining up with TRBD2. The CDR3 has 15 amino acids. Germline V gene lookup returns CDR1 SGHTA and CDR2 FQGNSA. The ends lost 2 bases at V and 9 bases at J; junction bases unmatched: 8. The chain's CDR3 is CASSLKAGGPSEQFF. Here the CDR3 DNA reads TGTGCCAGCAGCTTAAAGGCGGGAGGGCCCAGTGAGCAGTTCTTC.

The chain recombines TRBV28 with TRBJ1-2; the D is unclear. V shed 3 bases and J shed 4 bases, with 15 bases lying between them. The CDR3 covers 15 residues. Germline CDR1 is MDHEN and CDR2 is SYDVKM. CDR3 coding DNA: TGTGCCAGCAGTTTGTTGACTTCTCGGGCCTATGGCTACACCTTC. Its protein product is CASSLLTSRAYGYTF.

V is TRBV28 and J is TRBJ1-4; the D gene is possibly TRBD1 (6 bases). V was pared by 8 bases and J by 3 bases, with 16 bases between. Germline lookup yields CDR1 MDHEN and CDR2 SYDVKM. CDR3 length equals 15 residues. The CDR3 reads CASFIGGRANEKLFF. CDR3 nucleotide sequence: TGTGCCAGCTTCATAGGGGGGCGGGCTAATGAAAAACTGTTTTTT.

The rearrangement uses TRBV11-1 and TRBJ1-1; 7 bases are shared with TRBD1. The germline gives CDR1 SGHAT, CDR2 FQDESV (reference sequence). After removal of 7 bases from V and 1 base from J, the junction contained 6 bases not matched to a gene. The CDR3 is 14 residues long. Here the CDR3 DNA reads TGTGCCAGCAAGTTAGGGGGCAAGAACACTGAAGCTTTCTTT. This codes for CASKLGGKNTEAFF.

V and J are TRBV19 and TRBJ2-3; TRBD2 might be the D (5 bases). The CDR3 is 15 residues long. CDR1 and CDR2 (germline): LNHDA, SQIVND (reference sequence). With 3 bases removed from V and 2 bases from J, the gap between germline ends came to 12 bases. As DNA, the CDR3 is TGTGCCAGTAGTATTGGCGGGCTGTACACAGATACGCAGTATTTT. Its protein product is CASSIGGLYTDTQYF.

CDR3 nucleotide sequence: TGTGCCAGCAGTACTGCCGGATCGAGCTCTGGAAACACCATATATTTT. Translation: CASSTAGSSSGNTIYF. The V call is TRBV28, the J call TRBJ1-3; D gene unclear. This CDR3 spans 16 amino acids. Per germline, CDR1 MDHEN and CDR2 SYDVKM. The V end lost 5 bases, the J end lost 0 bases, and 14 bases lay between the germline ends.

Points on this clone: Other DNA sequences from this sample encode an identical CDR3 as well. This chain links TRBV19 with TRBJ1-1; D gene ambiguous. Germline CDR1 and CDR2: LNHDA and SQIVND (reference sequence). The V end lost 2 bases, the J end lost 8 bases, and 6 bases lay between the germline ends. The CDR3 totals 11 residues. The CDR3 sequence: CASSIQSEAFF. CDR3 DNA: TGTGCCAGTAGTATACAGAGCGAAGCTTTCTTT.

The CDR3: CASSPPGAGQGQPQHF. Here the CDR3 DNA reads TGTGCCAGCTCACCACCGGGCGCCGGCCAAGGTCAGCCCCAGCATTTT. The rearrangement links TRBV18 to TRBJ1-5; no firm D call. The CDR3 runs to 16 residues. V was shortened by 0 bases and J by 6 bases, with 15 bases between the two germline ends. The germline V gene has CDR1 KGHSH and CDR2 LQKENI.

This clone has a single count. The rearrangement joins TRBV28 to TRBJ1-2; TRBD1 might be the D (5 bases). The CDR3 loop spans 17 amino acids. V lost 8 bases and J 4 bases, leaving 26 bases between the germline ends. The germline gives CDR1 MDHEN, CDR2 SYDVKM. The CDR3 DNA follows: TGTGCCAGCTGCTACCCGGAAGGGACGGCCCAGGGCTATGGCTACACCTTC. Amino acid sequence: CASCYPEGTAQGYGYTF.

The chain carries TRBV28 and TRBJ1-1, with a tentative D call TRBD1 (5 bases). V lost 2 bases, J lost 7 bases, and 8 bases lay in between. Germline loops: CDR1 MDHEN, CDR2 SYDVKM. This CDR3 has 12 amino acids. CDR3: CASSLEGFEAFF. CDR3 in DNA: TGTGCCAGCAGTTTAGAGGGGTTTGAAGCTTTCTTT.

CDR3 sequence reads: CATDTGTGVRGANVLTF. CDR3 coding DNA: TGTGCCACCGACACCGGGACAGGGGTCCGTGGGGCCAACGTCCTGACTTTC. The chain uses TRBV19 and TRBJ2-6; 10 positions match TRBD1. The ends lost 10 bases at V and 3 bases at J; junction bases unmatched: 12. CDR1 is LNHDA, CDR2 SQIVND, per germline (reference sequence). There are 17 residues in the CDR3.

This clone was seen a single time. V is TRBV10-2 and J is TRBJ1-2, with TRBD1 as a possible D gene (6 bases). This CDR3 is 13 amino acids long. The ends were cut back, 8 bases at V and 4 bases at J, with 14 bases in the middle. The germline gives CDR1 WSHSY, CDR2 SAAADI. DNA of the CDR3: TGCGCCAGCGGGCGTGGACAGAGCTATGGCTACACCTTC. Residues: CASGRGQSYGYTF.

This sequence joins TRBV5-1 and TRBJ2-5; tentative D call: TRBD1 (6 bases). Germline V gene sequence: CDR1 SGHRS, CDR2 YFSETQ. Deletions cut 4 bases from V and 4 bases from J, with 14 bases between. The length of the CDR3 is 14 residues. CDR3 bases: TGCGCCAGCAGCGACCACAGGGATGGAGAGACCCAGTACTTC. This codes for CASSDHRDGETQYF.

The gene calls are TRBV28 and TRBJ2-7; D is unresolved. V dropped 10 bases and J dropped 7 bases, with 17 bases sitting between them. CDR1 is MDHEN and CDR2 is SYDVKM in the germline V gene. The CDR3 spans 12 residues. In DNA, the CDR3 is TGTGCCATCACATCCCCAGGATCGGAGCAGTACTTC. Encoded protein: CAITSPGSEQYF.

The rearrangement joins TRBV7-9 to TRBJ2-7; 7 positions match TRBD1. CDR1 and CDR2 (germline): SEHNR, FQNEAQ (reference sequence). The V gene end was trimmed by 0 bases and the J gene end by 7 bases; junction bases not matched to a gene: 3. The CDR3 totals 13 residues. This CDR3 reads CASSLAGQREQYF. The CDR3 DNA follows: TGTGCCAGCAGCTTAGCGGGACAGAGGGAGCAGTACTTC.

The chain combines TRBV28 with TRBJ2-2; D is perhaps TRBD1 (6 bases). The CDR3 extends over 17 amino acids. V was trimmed by 3 bases and J by 1 base, leaving 15 bases between them. Germline V gene lookup returns CDR1 MDHEN and CDR2 SYDVKM. CDR3 sequence reads: CASSFERYRVNTGELFF. The CDR3 DNA reads TGTGCCAGCAGTTTCGAGCGCTACAGGGTGAACACCGGGGAGCTGTTTTTT.